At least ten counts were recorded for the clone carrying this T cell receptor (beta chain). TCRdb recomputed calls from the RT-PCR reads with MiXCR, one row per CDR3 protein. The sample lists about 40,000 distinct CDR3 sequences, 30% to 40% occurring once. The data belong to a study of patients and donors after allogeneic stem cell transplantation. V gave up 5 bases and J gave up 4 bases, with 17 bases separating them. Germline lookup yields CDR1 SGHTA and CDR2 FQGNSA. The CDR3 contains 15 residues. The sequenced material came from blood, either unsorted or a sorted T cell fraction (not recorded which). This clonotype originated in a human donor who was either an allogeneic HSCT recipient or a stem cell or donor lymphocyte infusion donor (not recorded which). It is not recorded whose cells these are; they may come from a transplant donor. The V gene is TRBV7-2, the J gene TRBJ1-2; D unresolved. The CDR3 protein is CASSPTGRPIYGYTF. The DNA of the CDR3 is TGTGCCAGCAGCCCCACGGGGAGGCCTATCTATGGCTACACCTTC.